These T cell receptor beta chains were read from a single sample in a study of a mutant IDH1 vaccine in newly diagnosed glioma. Their cognate antigens are unknown. TCRdb's copy holds only in-frame clones and misses some; the assay was immunoSEQ multiplex PCR. The data contain more than 50,000 clones, approximately 64% of them singletons. The specimen comprised peripheral blood mononuclear cells (PBMCs), sampled from a glioma patient whose treatment included an IDH1 peptide vaccine. The receptors here all came from a man aged 40-50 years with glioma. Some clones in this sample may be carry-over from other donors' samples. The CDR3 runs from the conserved cysteine through the conserved F or W. Each record gives: D gene, clone size, V gene, CDR3 protein. The D gene is left open where the match is weak. Size values are once, few and many counts, or a class for expanded clones, and some rows have none.

d_call: .
clone_size: .
v_call: TRBV29-1
cdr3_aa: CSVEMVLSETQYF

d_call: TRBD1
clone_size: few
v_call: TRBV2
cdr3_aa: CASRPTLYRGVSNGYTF

d_call: TRBD1
clone_size: .
v_call: TRBV15
cdr3_aa: CATSPDREWYEQYF

d_call: .
clone_size: .
v_call: TRBV7-9
cdr3_aa: CASSLAQGFDEQYF

d_call: TRBD2
clone_size: .
v_call: TRBV5-1
cdr3_aa: CASSFFGSGGRSSYNEQFF

d_call: TRBD2
clone_size: .
v_call: TRBV6-5
cdr3_aa: CASSAPGLASDTQYF

d_call: .
clone_size: few
v_call: TRBV27
cdr3_aa: CASSLAPQGPQSEQYF

d_call: .
clone_size: .
v_call: TRBV5-6
cdr3_aa: CASSAGWGNEQFF

d_call: .
clone_size: .
v_call: TRBV2
cdr3_aa: CASRGPVGKNIQYF

d_call: .
clone_size: .
v_call: TRBV5-1
cdr3_aa: CASSSDMSNTIYF

d_call: TRBD1
clone_size: .
v_call: TRBV25-1
cdr3_aa: CASSSPGQRDSYEQYF

d_call: TRBD2
clone_size: .
v_call: TRBV9
cdr3_aa: CASSSPVGLAALSTDTQYF

d_call: .
clone_size: .
v_call: TRBV4-1
cdr3_aa: CASSQDYTDTQYF

d_call: .
clone_size: .
v_call: TRBV6-5
cdr3_aa: CASSYSKGGYEQYF

d_call: .
clone_size: .
v_call: TRBV5-6
cdr3_aa: CASSPPRPRTRTQYF

d_call: .
clone_size: .
v_call: TRBV4-1
cdr3_aa: CASSQDHAGPSMYNEQFF

d_call: .
clone_size: .
v_call: TRBV11-2
cdr3_aa: CASSPLLNTEAFF

d_call: TRBD2
clone_size: .
v_call: TRBV27
cdr3_aa: CASSFSGGSSYEQYF

d_call: .
clone_size: .
v_call: TRBV7-9
cdr3_aa: CASSPMLDSGNTIYF

d_call: TRBD1
clone_size: .
v_call: TRBV7-9
cdr3_aa: CASRPGTGYEQYF

d_call: TRBD1
clone_size: once
v_call: TRBV10-3
cdr3_aa: CAISESLGTGEFLDTDTQYF

d_call: .
clone_size: .
v_call: TRBV4-1
cdr3_aa: CASSHQGRENGYTF

d_call: TRBD2
clone_size: .
v_call: TRBV7-6
cdr3_aa: CASSQGLAGYNEQFF